The T cell receptor beta chain under discussion was sequenced for a study of early stage breast cancer tumors. Study in general: Among some 12 ER+/PR+/HER2- tumors, eight were ductal, four lobular.

The germline V gene has CDR1 MNHNY and CDR2 SVGAGI (reference sequence). This CDR3 has 14 amino acids. Deletions cut 2 bases from V and 7 bases from J, with 11 bases between. Assay used: immunoSEQ multiplex PCR; TCRdb lists only in-frame clones, some missing. The sample holds tens of thousands of clones, 60% to 85% seen once. The J gene is TRBJ2-2, the V gene TRBV6-6; D perhaps matches TRBD1 (6 bases). The TCR comes from a person aged 25 to 39 with breast cancer. Sequencing was performed on blood. CDR3 sequence (DNA): TGTGCCAGCAGTTACGCAGGGGCGTTCGGGGAGCTGTTTTTT. This translates into CASSYAGAFGELFF.